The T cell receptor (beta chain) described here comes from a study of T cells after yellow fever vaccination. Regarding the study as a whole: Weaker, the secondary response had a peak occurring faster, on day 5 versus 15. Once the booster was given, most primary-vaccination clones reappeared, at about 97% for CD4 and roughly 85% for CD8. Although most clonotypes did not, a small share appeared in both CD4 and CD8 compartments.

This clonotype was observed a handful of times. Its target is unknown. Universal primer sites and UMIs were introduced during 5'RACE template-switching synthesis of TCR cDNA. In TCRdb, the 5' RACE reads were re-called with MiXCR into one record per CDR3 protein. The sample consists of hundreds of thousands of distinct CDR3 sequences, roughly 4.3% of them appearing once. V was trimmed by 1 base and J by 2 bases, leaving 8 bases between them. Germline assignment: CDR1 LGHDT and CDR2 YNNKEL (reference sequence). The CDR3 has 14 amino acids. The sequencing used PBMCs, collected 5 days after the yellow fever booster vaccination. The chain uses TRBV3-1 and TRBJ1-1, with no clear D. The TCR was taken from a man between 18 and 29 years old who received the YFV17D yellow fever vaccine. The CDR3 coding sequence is TGTGCCAGCAGCCAAGGGCCAGTAAACACTGAAGCTTTCTTT. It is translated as CASSQGPVNTEAFF.